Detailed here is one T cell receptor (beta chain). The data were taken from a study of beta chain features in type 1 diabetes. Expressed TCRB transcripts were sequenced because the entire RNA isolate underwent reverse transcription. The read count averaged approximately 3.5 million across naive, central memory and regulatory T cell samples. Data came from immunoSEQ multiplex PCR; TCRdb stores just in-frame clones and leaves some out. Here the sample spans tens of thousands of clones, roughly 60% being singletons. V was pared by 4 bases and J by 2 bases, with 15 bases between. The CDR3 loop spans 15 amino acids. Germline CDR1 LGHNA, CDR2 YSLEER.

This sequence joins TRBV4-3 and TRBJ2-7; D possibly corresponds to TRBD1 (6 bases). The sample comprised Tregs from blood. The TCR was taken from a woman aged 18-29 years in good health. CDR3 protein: CASSPQEGGAYEQYF. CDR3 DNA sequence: TGCGCCAGCAGCCCTCAAGAAGGGGGAGCCTACGAGCAGTACTTC.